This TCR beta chain was obtained from a study of blood T cell repertoires in COVID-19 (dated by TCRdb to about 2020). Some background on the complete study: Samples from collaborators originated in the United States, Italy and Spain and spanned both the acute and convalescent phases of COVID-19. Where available, HLA class I and class II types were obtained from metadata supplied by the sample provider rather than from assay-based typing. A de-identified subject ID, COVID-19 status, age in years and sex were almost always included in the sample metadata. The samples were drawn from two sources: the first 160 participants of the ongoing ImmuneRACE study, and over 950 subjects contributed by 6 global collaborators. The prospective study material was composed of cDNA or gDNA derived from T cells, B-cell-depleted T cells, or PBMCs. The repertoires were released in a freely available public database meant as a resource for research on the immune response to SARS-CoV-2. Deeply sampled blood TCRbeta repertoires from subjects exposed to, actively infected with, or recovered from COVID-19 were included in the dataset.

TCRbeta CDR3 regions were amplified from genomic DNA using the immunoSEQ Assay, a bias-controlled multiplex PCR. In the original analysis: The number of nucleated cells in each sample was estimated by amplification of reference gene primers within the assay. To quantify the absolute abundance of each unique TCRbeta CDR3 rearrangement, sequence reads were collapsed and filtered. For each sample, productive Simpson clonality was calculated by taking the square root of Simpson's diversity index across productive rearrangements. TCRdb mirrors the immuneACCESS table, restricted to in-frame sequences. Some clones are absent from its copies; in checked studies, under half trace to an unresolved V gene, and the reason for the others is unknown. Clone size and V and J calls were adopted from that table, with D and trimming inferred from the DNA. The sample records under 400,000 clones, around nine tenths of which are singletons. The ten largest clones capture about 0.94% of the sample.

Germline trimming amounts to 4 bases on V and 2 bases on J, with 18 as the count of junction bases outside the gene matches. The germline V gene (reference sequence) yields LGHDT for CDR1 and YNNKEL for CDR2. Inclusive of the bounding cysteine and phenylalanine, the CDR3 is 21 residues long. Solely the CDR3 DNA is kept, with 63 bases framed from the first base. Broad study findings and their caveats: Clinical and demographic metadata were provided uncurated, with the amount varying by source and participant.

As for this clone: Its binding antigen is unknown. Qualities for individual bases were not recorded, and no much larger clone is one base off.

Participants in the prospective study were aged roughly 18 to 95 years, lived in over 20 United States geographic areas, and enrolled through a virtual design. In the prospective study, participants were assigned to cohorts based on the clinical history participants reported in a screening survey and a study questionnaire. Exposed participants were defined as having been in contact with someone with a PCR-confirmed or clinician-diagnosed COVID-19 case within 2 weeks of study entry. In the prospective study, mobile phlebotomists collected whole blood, serum and a nasopharyngeal or oropharyngeal swab from each participant. Prospective study participants could optionally give additional blood draws and questionnaires over an approximately two-month period. Before DNA extraction, prospective study blood samples were shipped either frozen or at room temperature.

The sample taken for sequencing was PBMCs or T cells enriched from blood (not recorded which). The clonotype originates from a woman aged 25 to 39 who had been exposed to COVID-19. The chain is assembled from TRBV3-1 (or the pseudogene TRBV3-2) and TRBJ2-3, and 13 junction bases match TRBD2. The sequence in DNA is TGTGCCAGCAGCCTGATTCCGGGACTAGCGGGACTTGGGGGCCTCACAGATACGCAGTATTTT. Translation gives CASSLIPGLAGLGGLTDTQYF.